Listed below are T cell receptor beta chains from one sample, sequenced in a study of blood T cell repertoires in COVID-19. Method: immunoSEQ multiplex PCR; TCRdb's copy keeps in-frame clones and lacks some. The sample records hundreds of thousands of clones, approximately 85% being singletons. The specimen sequenced was peripheral blood. All receptors derive from a man aged 45-65 years with COVID-19, enrolled during active disease. Both conserved end residues are part of each CDR3. The order of the fields is J gene, D gene, V gene, clone size, CDR3 protein, CDR3 DNA. D genes are given only for firm matches. The size of a clone is reported for some rows only, either as once, few or many, or as a class for expanded clones.

>TRBJ2-7|.|TRBV2|.
CASSEIRIEQYF
TGTGCCAGCAGTGAAATCAGGATAGAGCAGTACTTC
>TRBJ2-7|.|TRBV7-2|.
CASSHSMNYEQYF
TGTGCCAGCAGCCACTCCATGAACTACGAGCAGTACTTC
>TRBJ2-7|.|TRBV24-1|.
CATSDPHKNTGNEQYF
TGTGCCACCAGTGACCCACACAAGAATACAGGGAACGAGCAGTACTTC
>TRBJ1-2|.|TRBV7-9|.
CASSLASSDGYTF
TGTGCCAGCAGCTTAGCATCAAGCGATGGCTACACCTTC
>TRBJ2-7|TRBD1|TRBV15|.
CATSRDRSSYEQYF
TGTGCCACCAGCCGGGACAGGAGCTCCTACGAGCAGTACTTC
>TRBJ1-1|.|TRBV28|few
CASSWPRAGPLEAFF
TGTGCCAGCAGTTGGCCCAGGGCAGGCCCGCTTGAAGCTTTCTTT
>TRBJ2-7|TRBD1|TRBV5-6|.
CASSLTPVGQVPYEQYF
TGTGCCAGCAGCTTGACGCCTGTCGGACAGGTCCCCTACGAGCAGTACTTC
>TRBJ1-3|.|TRBV3-1/TRBV3-2|.
CASSQVLKGVGNTIYF
TGTGCCAGCAGCCAAGTGTTGAAGGGGGTTGGAAACACCATATATTTT
>TRBJ1-3|TRBD1|TRBV5-1|few
CASSPENRGTIYF
TGCGCCAGCAGCCCCGAAAACAGGGGAACCATATATTTT
>TRBJ2-1|.|TRBV7-3|.
CASSSRDSYEQFF
TGTGCCAGCAGCTCCCGGGACTCATATGAGCAGTTCTTC
>TRBJ1-1|.|TRBV19|.
CASSIGGQLNTEAFF
TGTGCCAGTAGTATTGGCGGGCAATTGAACACTGAAGCTTTCTTT
>TRBJ1-3|TRBD1|TRBV29-1|.
CSVEDLTGGSGNTIYF
TGCAGCGTTGAAGACCTGACAGGGGGCTCTGGAAACACCATATATTTT
>TRBJ2-7|.|TRBV20-1|.
CSARSGHQQYF
TGCAGTGCTAGATCCGGACACCAGCAGTACTTC
>TRBJ1-1|TRBD1|TRBV4-1|.
CASSPDRANTEAFF
TGCGCCAGCAGTCCAGACAGGGCGAACACTGAAGCTTTCTTT
>TRBJ1-4|.|TRBV7-9|.
CASSLAHHDRTFNEKLFF
TGTGCCAGCAGCTTAGCCCACCACGACAGGACTTTTAATGAAAAACTGTTTTTT
>TRBJ2-2|.|TRBV27|.
CASSFGATGELFF
TGTGCCAGCAGTTTTGGAGCCACCGGGGAGCTGTTTTTT
>TRBJ1-5|TRBD1|TRBV2|.
CASRDKTGGNQPQHF
TGTGCCAGCAGAGATAAAACAGGGGGAAATCAGCCCCAGCATTTT
>TRBJ2-3|.|TRBV6-5|.
CASSPPGRAADTQYF
TGTGCCAGCAGCCCCCCCGGCAGGGCCGCAGATACGCAGTATTTT
>TRBJ1-4|.|TRBV11-2|.
CASSPDTKREKLFF
TGTGCCAGCAGCCCGGATACTAAACGTGAAAAACTGTTTTTT
>TRBJ1-4|TRBD1|TRBV29-1|.
CSVVGTATNEKLFF
TGCAGCGTTGTGGGGACAGCAACTAATGAAAAACTGTTTTTT
>TRBJ1-3|.|TRBV9|.
CASSRREGSSGNTIYF
TGTGCCAGCAGCCGGAGGGAGGGGAGCTCTGGAAACACCATATATTTT
>TRBJ2-1|.|TRBV2|.
CASRPTTGDYNEQFF
TGTGCCAGCAGACCCACGACAGGAGATTACAATGAGCAGTTCTTC
>TRBJ1-4|TRBD1|TRBV13|once
CASSSKDRINEKLFF
TGTGCCAGCAGCTCTAAGGACAGGATTAATGAAAAACTGTTTTTT
>TRBJ2-1|.|TRBV7-3|few
CASSLLGRQGRVNEQFF
TGTGCCAGCAGCTTACTGGGTCGGCAGGGCAGAGTCAATGAGCAGTTCTTC
>TRBJ2-4|TRBD1|TRBV3-1/TRBV3-2|.
CASSQEAGGGQYF
TGTGCCAGCAGCCAAGAAGCAGGGGGCGGGCAGTACTTC
>TRBJ1-1|.|TRBV11-2|.
CATRDTEAFF
TGTGCGACCAGGGATACTGAAGCTTTCTTT
>TRBJ2-7|TRBD2|TRBV6-5|.
CASSYFSGGIDEQYF
TGTGCCAGCAGTTACTTTAGCGGGGGTATCGACGAGCAGTACTTC
>TRBJ2-7|.|TRBV27|.
CASRRGYEQYF
TGTGCCAGCAGGCGGGGCTACGAGCAGTACTTC
>TRBJ2-2|TRBD1|TRBV5-1|once
CASKGQTNTGELFF
TGCGCCAGCAAGGGACAGACGAACACCGGGGAGCTGTTTTTT
>TRBJ1-1|.|TRBV7-8|few
CASSRGLDTEAFF
TGTGCCAGCAGCAGGGGATTGGACACTGAAGCTTTCTTT
>TRBJ2-1|.|TRBV15|.
CATSRGTGGRYNEQFF
TGTGCCACCAGCAGAGGTACGGGGGGCCGCTACAATGAGCAGTTCTTC
>TRBJ2-3|.|TRBV4-1|.
CASSRRTTSTDTQYF
TGCGCCAGCAGCCGCAGAACTACTAGCACAGATACGCAGTATTTT
>TRBJ1-5|.|TRBV6-1|once
CASREVGGAQHF
TGTGCCAGCAGGGAAGTCGGGGGGGCACAGCATTTT
>TRBJ2-2|.|TRBV3-1/TRBV3-2|.
CASSQDHSLVTGELFF
TGTGCCAGCAGCCAAGACCATAGTTTGGTCACCGGGGAGCTGTTTTTT
>TRBJ2-1|TRBD1|TRBV9|.
CASSVVAGGYEQFF
TGTGCCAGCAGCGTAGTTGCAGGGGGCTATGAGCAGTTCTTC
>TRBJ1-1|.|TRBV6-5|.
CASSYSTRNTEAFF
TGTGCCAGCAGTTACTCAACTCGGAACACTGAAGCTTTCTTT
>TRBJ2-7|TRBD2|TRBV13|.
CASSRGGGSYEQYF
TGTGCCAGCAGCCGCGGGGGGGGATCCTACGAGCAGTACTTC
>TRBJ1-2|.|TRBV5-1|.
CASSLGGPRISGYTF
TGCGCCAGCAGCTTGGGTGGGCCAAGGATCTCTGGCTACACCTTC
>TRBJ1-1|.|TRBV20-1|.
CSADTGTEAFF
TGCAGTGCTGATACAGGGACTGAAGCTTTCTTT
>TRBJ1-6|.|TRBV21-1|.
CASSGPGQNNSPLHF
TGTGCCAGCAGCGGCCCTGGACAGAATAATTCACCCCTCCACTTT
>TRBJ1-5|.|TRBV21-1|.
CASSALRTESNQPQHF
TGTGCCAGCAGCGCCCTAAGGACAGAGAGCAATCAGCCCCAGCATTTT
>TRBJ2-3|TRBD2|TRBV11-2|.
CASSLVAGGFNTQYF
TGTGCCAGCAGCTTAGTAGCGGGGGGGTTCAATACGCAGTATTTT
>TRBJ2-7|.|TRBV30|.
CAWSGTSSSYEQYF
TGTGCCTGGAGCGGGACTTCCAGCTCCTACGAGCAGTACTTC
>TRBJ1-2|.|TRBV5-5|.
CASSLGTLKDYGYTF
TGTGCCAGCAGCTTGGGGACACTGAAGGACTATGGCTACACCTTC
>TRBJ2-1|.|TRBV28|.
CASSFYGGGSEQFF
TGTGCCAGCAGTTTCTATGGGGGCGGGAGTGAGCAGTTCTTC
>TRBJ1-2|TRBD1|TRBV25-1|.
CASKSTGAYGYTF
TGTGCCAGCAAGTCGACAGGGGCCTATGGCTACACCTTC
>TRBJ1-5|.|TRBV12-3/TRBV12-4|.
CASSRQNQPQHF
TGTGCCAGCAGTCGACAGAATCAGCCCCAGCATTTT
>TRBJ1-1|.|TRBV28|.
CASSPGGEVFTEAFF
TGTGCCAGCAGCCCCGGAGGGGAGGTGTTCACTGAAGCTTTCTTT
>TRBJ2-5|TRBD2|TRBV3-1/TRBV3-2|.
CASSISGGGVETQYF
TGTGCCAGCAGCATTAGCGGGGGGGGCGTCGAGACCCAGTACTTC
>TRBJ1-4|TRBD1|TRBV5-1|.
CASSLALQGGINEKLFF
TGCGCCAGCAGCTTGGCCTTACAGGGGGGAATTAATGAAAAACTGTTTTTT
>TRBJ1-5|TRBD1|TRBV6-5|.
CASSRGQGSNQPQHF
TGTGCCAGCAGCCGGGGACAGGGGAGCAATCAGCCCCAGCATTTT
>TRBJ2-7|TRBD2|TRBV10-3|.
CATTAGTNYEQYF
TGTGCCACAACAGCCGGGACTAATTACGAGCAGTACTTC
>TRBJ2-3|.|TRBV3-1/TRBV3-2|.
CASSQLATGSADTQYF
TGTGCCAGCAGCCAACTGGCCACGGGTTCGGCAGATACGCAGTATTTT
>TRBJ2-1|TRBD1|TRBV11-1|few
CASSLGTGGYNEQFF
TGTGCCAGCAGCCTCGGGACAGGAGGCTACAATGAGCAGTTCTTC
>TRBJ2-3|.|TRBV19|.
CASRTAPGIPQYF
TGTGCCAGCCGTACCGCGCCCGGGATTCCGCAGTATTTT
>TRBJ2-3|.|TRBV4-2|.
CASSQGGVGTDTQYF
TGTGCCAGCAGCCAAGGGGGGGTTGGAACAGATACGCAGTATTTT
>TRBJ1-4|.|TRBV4-1|.
CASSPVLGGEKLFF
TGCGCCAGCAGCCCCGTTTTAGGGGGTGAAAAACTGTTTTTT